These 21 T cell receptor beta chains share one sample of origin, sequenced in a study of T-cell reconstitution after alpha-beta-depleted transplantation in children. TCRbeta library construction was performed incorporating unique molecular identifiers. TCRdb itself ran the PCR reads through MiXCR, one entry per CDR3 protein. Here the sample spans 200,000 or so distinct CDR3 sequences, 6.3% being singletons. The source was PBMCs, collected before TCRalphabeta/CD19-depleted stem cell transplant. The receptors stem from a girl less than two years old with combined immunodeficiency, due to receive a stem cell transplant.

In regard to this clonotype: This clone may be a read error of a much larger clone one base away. CDR3 sequence reads: CPTSRGLAGNEQFF. CDR3 nucleotide sequence: TGTCCCACCAGCAGAGGACTAGCGGGCAATGAGCAGTTCTTC. The chain couples TRBV15 to TRBJ2-1; 11 bases agree with TRBD2. The CDR3 contains 14 residues. Germline CDR1 is LNHNV and CDR2 is YYDKDF (reference sequence).

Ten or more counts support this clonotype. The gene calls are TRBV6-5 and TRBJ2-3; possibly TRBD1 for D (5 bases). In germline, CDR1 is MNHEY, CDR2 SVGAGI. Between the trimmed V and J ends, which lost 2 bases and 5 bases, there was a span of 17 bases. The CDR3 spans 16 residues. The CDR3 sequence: CASSYPQVGEIDTQYF. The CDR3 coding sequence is TGTGCCAGCAGTTACCCCCAAGTAGGGGAAATAGATACGCAGTATTTT.

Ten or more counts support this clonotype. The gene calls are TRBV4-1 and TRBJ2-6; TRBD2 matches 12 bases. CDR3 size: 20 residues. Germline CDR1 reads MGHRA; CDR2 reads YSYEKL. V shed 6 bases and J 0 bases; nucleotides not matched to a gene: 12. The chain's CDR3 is CASRESRLAGESSGANVLTF. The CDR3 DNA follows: TGCGCCAGCAGGGAAAGTAGACTAGCGGGGGAGAGCTCTGGGGCCAACGTCCTGACTTTC.

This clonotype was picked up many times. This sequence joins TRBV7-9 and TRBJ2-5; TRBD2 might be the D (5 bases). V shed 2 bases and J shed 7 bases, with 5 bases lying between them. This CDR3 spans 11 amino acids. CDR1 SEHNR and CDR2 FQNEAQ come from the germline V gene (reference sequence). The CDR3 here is CASSLLATQYF. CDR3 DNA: TGTGCCAGCAGCTTACTAGCGACCCAGTACTTC.

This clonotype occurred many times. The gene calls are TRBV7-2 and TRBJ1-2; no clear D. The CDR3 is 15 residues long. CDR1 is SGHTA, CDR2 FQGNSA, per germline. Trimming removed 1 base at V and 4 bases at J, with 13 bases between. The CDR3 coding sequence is TGTGCCAGCAGCTTAGTTTTGATGGAGCTCTATGGCTACACCTTC. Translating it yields CASSLVLMELYGYTF.

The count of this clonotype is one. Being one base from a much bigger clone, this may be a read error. This CDR3 reads CASSDSRHRLASAYEQYF. For the CDR3, the DNA is TGTGCCAGCAGTGACTCAAGGCACAGGCTTGCGTCCGCCTACGAGCAGTACTTC. This rearrangement joins TRBV6-4 to TRBJ2-7, with D possibly matching TRBD1 (5 bases). Germline V gene data show CDR1 as MRHNA and CDR2 as SNTAGT. The CDR3 sequence is 18 residues long. V was shortened by 0 bases and J by 2 bases, with 20 bases between the two germline ends.

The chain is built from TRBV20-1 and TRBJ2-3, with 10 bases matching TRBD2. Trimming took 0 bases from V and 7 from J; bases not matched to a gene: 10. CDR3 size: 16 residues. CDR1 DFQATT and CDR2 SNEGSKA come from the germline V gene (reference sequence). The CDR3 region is CSARDPTSGAGYTQYF. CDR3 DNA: TGCAGTGCTAGAGACCCAACTAGCGGGGCAGGGTATACGCAGTATTTT.

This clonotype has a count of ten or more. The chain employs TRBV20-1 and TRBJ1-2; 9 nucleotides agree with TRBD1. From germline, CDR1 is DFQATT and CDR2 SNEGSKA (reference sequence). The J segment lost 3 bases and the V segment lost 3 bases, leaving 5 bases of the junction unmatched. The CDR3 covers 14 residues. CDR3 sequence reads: CSARGTGSDYGYTF. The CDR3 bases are TGCAGTGCTAGGGGGACAGGGTCGGACTATGGCTACACCTTC.

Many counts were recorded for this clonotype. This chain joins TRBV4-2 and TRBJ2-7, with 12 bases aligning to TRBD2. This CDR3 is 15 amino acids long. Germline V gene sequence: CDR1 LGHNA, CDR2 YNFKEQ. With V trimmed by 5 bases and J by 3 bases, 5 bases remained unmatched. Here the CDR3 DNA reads TGTGCCAGCAGCATGCGACTAGCGGGAGACTACGAGCAGTACTTC. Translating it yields CASSMRLAGDYEQYF.

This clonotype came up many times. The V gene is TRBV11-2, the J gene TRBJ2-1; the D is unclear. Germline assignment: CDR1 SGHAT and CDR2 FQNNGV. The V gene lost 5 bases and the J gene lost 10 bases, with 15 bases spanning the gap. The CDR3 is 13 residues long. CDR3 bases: TGTGCCAGCAGCCCCCCAGCCTACAGCGAGCAGTTCTTC. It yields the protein CASSPPAYSEQFF.

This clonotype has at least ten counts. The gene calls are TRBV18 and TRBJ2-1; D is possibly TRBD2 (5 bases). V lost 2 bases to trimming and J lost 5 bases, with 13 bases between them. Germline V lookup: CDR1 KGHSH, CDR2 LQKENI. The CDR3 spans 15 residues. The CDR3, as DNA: TGTGCCAGCTCACCAGTTGCGGGTGGAAACAATGAGCAGTTCTTC. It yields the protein CASSPVAGGNNEQFF.

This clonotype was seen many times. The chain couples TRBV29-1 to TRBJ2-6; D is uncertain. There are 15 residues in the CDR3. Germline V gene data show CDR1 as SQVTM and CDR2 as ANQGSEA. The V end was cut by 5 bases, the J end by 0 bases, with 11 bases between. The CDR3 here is CSVPTRSSGANVLTF. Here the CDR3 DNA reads TGCAGCGTTCCGACACGGTCCTCTGGGGCCAACGTCCTGACTTTC. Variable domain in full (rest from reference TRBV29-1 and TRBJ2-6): SAVISQKPSRDICQRGTSLTIQCQVDSQVTMMFWYRQQPGQSLTLIATANQGSEATYESGFVIDKFPISRPNLTFSTLTVSNMSPEDSSIYLCSVPTRSSGANVLTFGAGSRLTVL.

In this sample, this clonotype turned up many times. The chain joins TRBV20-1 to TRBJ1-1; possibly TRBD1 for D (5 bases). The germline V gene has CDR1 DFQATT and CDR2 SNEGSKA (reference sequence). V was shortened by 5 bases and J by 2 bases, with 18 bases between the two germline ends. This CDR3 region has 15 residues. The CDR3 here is CSADGSTVDNTEAFF. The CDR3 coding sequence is TGCAGTGCTGACGGTTCGACAGTGGACAACACTGAAGCTTTCTTT.

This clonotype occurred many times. The CDR3 loop reads CASSLWAFKMDNYGYTF. The CDR3 DNA reads as TGTGCCAGCAGTTTATGGGCCTTTAAGATGGATAACTATGGCTACACCTTC. The chain carries TRBV28 and TRBJ1-2; no clear D gene. Trimming removed 0 bases from V and 1 base from J, with 15 bases in between. Germline values: CDR1 MDHEN, CDR2 SYDVKM. The CDR3 loop spans 17 amino acids.

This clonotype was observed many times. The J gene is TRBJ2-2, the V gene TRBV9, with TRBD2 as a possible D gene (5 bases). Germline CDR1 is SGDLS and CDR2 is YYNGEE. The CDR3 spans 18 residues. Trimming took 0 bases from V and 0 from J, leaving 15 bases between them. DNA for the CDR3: TGTGCCAGCAGCGTAGGAGGCGTGAGGGAACCGAACACCGGGGAGCTGTTTTTT. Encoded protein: CASSVGGVREPNTGELFF.

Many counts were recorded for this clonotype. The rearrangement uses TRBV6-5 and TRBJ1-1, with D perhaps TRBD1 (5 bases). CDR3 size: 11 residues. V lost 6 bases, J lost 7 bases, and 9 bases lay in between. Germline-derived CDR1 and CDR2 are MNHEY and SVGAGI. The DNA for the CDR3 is TGTGCCAGCAGCGCAGGGAGTGAAGCTTTCTTT. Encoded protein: CASSAGSEAFF.

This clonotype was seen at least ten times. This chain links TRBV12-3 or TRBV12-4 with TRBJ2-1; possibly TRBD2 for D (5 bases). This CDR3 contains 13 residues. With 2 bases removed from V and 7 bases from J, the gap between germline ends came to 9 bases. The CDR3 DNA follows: TGTGCCAGCAGTTTAAGTGACTATAATGAGCAGTTCTTC. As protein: CASSLSDYNEQFF.

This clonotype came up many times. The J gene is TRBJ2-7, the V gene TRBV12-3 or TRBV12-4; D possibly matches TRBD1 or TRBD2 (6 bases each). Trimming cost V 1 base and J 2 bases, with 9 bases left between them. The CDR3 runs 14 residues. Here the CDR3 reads CASSLGGGPYEQYF. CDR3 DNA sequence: TGTGCCAGCAGTTTAGGTGGGGGGCCCTACGAGCAGTACTTC.

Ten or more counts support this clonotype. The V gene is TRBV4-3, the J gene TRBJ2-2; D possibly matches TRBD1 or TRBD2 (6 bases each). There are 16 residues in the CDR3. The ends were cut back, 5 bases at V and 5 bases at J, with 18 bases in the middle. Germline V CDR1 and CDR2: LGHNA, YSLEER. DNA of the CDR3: TGCGCCAGCAGCTCTAGAGCAGGGGAGGTTACCGGGGAGCTGTTTTTT. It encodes CASSSRAGEVTGELFF.

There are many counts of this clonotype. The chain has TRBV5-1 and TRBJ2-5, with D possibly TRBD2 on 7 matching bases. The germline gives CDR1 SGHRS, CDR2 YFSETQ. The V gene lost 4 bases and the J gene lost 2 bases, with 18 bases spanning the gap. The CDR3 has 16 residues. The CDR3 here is CASSPFLRGGQETQYF. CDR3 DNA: TGCGCCAGCAGCCCTTTCTTAAGGGGGGGACAAGAGACCCAGTACTTC.

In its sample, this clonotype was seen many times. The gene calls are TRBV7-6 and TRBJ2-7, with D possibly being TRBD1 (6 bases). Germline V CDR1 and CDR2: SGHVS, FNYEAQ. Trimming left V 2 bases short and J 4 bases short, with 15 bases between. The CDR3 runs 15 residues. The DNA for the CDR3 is TGTGCCAGCAGCTTACGGGACACCTACCCGTACGAGCAGTACTTC. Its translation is CASSLRDTYPYEQYF.